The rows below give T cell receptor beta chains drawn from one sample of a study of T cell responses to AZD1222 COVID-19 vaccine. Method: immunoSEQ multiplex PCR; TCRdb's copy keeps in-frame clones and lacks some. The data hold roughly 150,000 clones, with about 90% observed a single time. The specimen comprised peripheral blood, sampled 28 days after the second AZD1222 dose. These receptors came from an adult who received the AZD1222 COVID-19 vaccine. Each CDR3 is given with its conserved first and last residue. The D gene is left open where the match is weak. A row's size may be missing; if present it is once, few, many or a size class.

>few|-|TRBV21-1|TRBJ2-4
CASSINRGQIAKNIQYF
TGTGCCAGCAGCATAAACAGGGGGCAGATAGCCAAAAACATTCAGTACTTC
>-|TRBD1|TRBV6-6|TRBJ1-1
CASSYSWTGETEAFF
TGTGCCAGCAGTTACTCTTGGACAGGGGAAACTGAAGCTTTCTTT
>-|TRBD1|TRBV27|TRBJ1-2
CASPGTGEHYGYTF
TGTGCCAGCCCCGGGACAGGGGAACACTATGGCTACACCTTC
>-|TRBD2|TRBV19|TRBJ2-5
CASRWGGRETQYF
TGTGCCAGTAGATGGGGCGGGAGAGAGACCCAGTACTTC
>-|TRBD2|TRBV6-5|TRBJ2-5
CASSYSGREGPLYF
TGTGCCAGCAGTTACTCTGGGCGGGAGGGCCCCCTTTACTTC
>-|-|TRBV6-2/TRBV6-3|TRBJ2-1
CASSLLSLSYNEQFF
TGTGCCAGCAGCCTTCTGAGTCTGTCTTACAATGAGCAGTTCTTC
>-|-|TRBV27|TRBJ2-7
CASSLVKGHLVGQYF
TGTGCCAGCAGCCTGGTTAAGGGACACCTGGTCGGGCAGTACTTC
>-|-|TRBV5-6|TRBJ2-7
CASSLAGNRYEQYF
TGTGCCAGCAGCTTGGCGGGTAATCGGTACGAGCAGTACTTC
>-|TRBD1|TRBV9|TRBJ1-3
CASRPGRGRGNTIYF
TGTGCCAGCAGGCCAGGCAGGGGGCGTGGAAACACCATATATTTT
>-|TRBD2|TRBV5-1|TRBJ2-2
CASSLRREGPTGELFF
TGCGCCAGCAGCTTGAGGCGGGAGGGCCCCACCGGGGAGCTGTTTTTT
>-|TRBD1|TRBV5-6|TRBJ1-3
CASSLVEGRGRRNTIYF
TGTGCCAGCAGCTTGGTAGAGGGTAGGGGGCGAAGAAACACCATATATTTT
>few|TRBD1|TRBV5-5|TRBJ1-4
CASSLGQEVAEKLFF
TGTGCCAGCAGCTTAGGACAGGAGGTTGCTGAAAAACTGTTTTTT
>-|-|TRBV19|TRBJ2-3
CASTWSRDTYTQYF
TGTGCCAGTACGTGGAGTAGGGACACTTATACGCAGTATTTT
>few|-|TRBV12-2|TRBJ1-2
CASRRGQGQNGYTF
TGTGCAAGTCGTCGCGGACAGGGGCAAAATGGCTACACCTTC
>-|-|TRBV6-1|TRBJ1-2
CASSEAGFLGYTF
TGTGCCAGCAGTGAGGCCGGGTTCCTAGGCTACACCTTC
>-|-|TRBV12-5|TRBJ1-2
CASGSGGWGYTF
TGTGCTAGTGGCTCGGGAGGTTGGGGCTACACCTTC
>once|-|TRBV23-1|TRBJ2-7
CASSPGRNEQYF
TGCGCCAGCAGTCCCGGCAGGAACGAGCAGTACTTC
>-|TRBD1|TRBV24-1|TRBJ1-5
CATSDGQGFQPQHF
TGTGCCACCAGCGACGGACAGGGGTTCCAGCCCCAGCATTTT
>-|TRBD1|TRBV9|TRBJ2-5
CASSVGQGGETQYF
TGTGCCAGCAGCGTGGGACAGGGGGGAGAGACCCAGTACTTC
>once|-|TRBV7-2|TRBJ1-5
CASSTRGNQPQHF
TGTGCCAGCAGCACCCGCGGGAATCAGCCCCAGCATTTT
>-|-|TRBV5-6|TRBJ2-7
CASSFLGYEQYF
TGTGCCAGCAGCTTTTTAGGTTACGAGCAGTACTTC
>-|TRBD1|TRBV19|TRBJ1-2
CASSIRDNRGYDGYTF
TGTGCCAGTAGTATAAGGGATAACAGGGGATACGATGGCTACACCTTC
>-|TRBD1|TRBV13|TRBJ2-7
CASSPQTGAYEQYF
TGTGCCAGCAGCCCCCAGACAGGGGCCTACGAGCAGTACTTC